One and the same sample provided the 15 T cell receptor beta chains below, sequenced in a study of neurological immune-mediated disorders. A single record per CDR3 protein comes from TCRdb applying MiXCR to the 5' RACE reads. The sample holds about 48,000 distinct CDR3 sequences; approximately 10% are singletons and the top ten take around 20%. Material: PBMCs. Receptors originate from a woman aged 40 to 50 with HTLV-1-associated myelopathy (HAM/TSP).

This clonotype appeared many times. The CDR3: CASSLTPATTGELFF. In DNA form, the CDR3 reads TGTGCCAGCAGCTTAACCCCCGCGACTACCGGGGAGCTGTTTTTT. The V gene is TRBV11-2, the J gene TRBJ2-2; D remains ambiguous. This CDR3 comprises 15 residues. V was cut by 2 bases and J by 5 bases, with 12 bases left in between. The germline CDR1 and CDR2 sequences are SGHAT and FQNNGV.

This clonotype has a count of ten or more. Germline and junction disagree at one end, which may indicate a read error. This chain uses TRBV15 with TRBJ1-2, with 8 bases fitting TRBD1. The CDR3 covers 12 residues. Germline V CDR1 and CDR2: LNHNV, YYDKDF (reference sequence). CDR3 DNA: TGTGCCACCAGCAGGAGGGACAGGCGACCCGCCTTC. Amino acids: CATSRRDRRPAF.

This clonotype was detected ten times or more. The rearrangement links TRBV5-1 to TRBJ1-1; D not certain. CDR1 is SGHRS and CDR2 is YFSETQ in the germline V gene. This CDR3 region has 15 residues. V shed 4 bases and J shed 7 bases, with 20 bases lying between them. CDR3 nucleotides: TGCGCCAGCAGCCCCGCTGGGAGTCAAATACTTGAAGCTTTCTTT. Encoded protein: CASSPAGSQILEAFF.

The sample holds many counts of this clonotype. The gene calls are TRBV11-3 and TRBJ1-4; D possibly corresponds to TRBD1 (6 bases). The CDR3 has 16 residues. Germline CDR1 is SGHNT and CDR2 is YENEEA. Between the trimmed V and J ends, which lost 5 bases and 0 bases, there was a span of 13 bases. CDR3 sequence (DNA): TGTGCCAGCAGCCTGGGGACATCTGCAACTAATGAAAAACTGTTTTTT. Translated, it gives CASSLGTSATNEKLFF.

In its sample, this clonotype was seen many times. This rearrangement joins TRBV9 to TRBJ2-3, with D tentatively TRBD1 (5 bases). Germline V gene lookup returns CDR1 SGDLS and CDR2 YYNGEE. The V gene lost 3 bases and the J gene lost 0 bases, with 11 bases spanning the gap. The CDR3 spans 15 residues. The CDR3 loop is CASSGRGTSTDTQYF. CDR3 nucleotides: TGTGCCAGCAGCGGTAGGGGAACTAGCACAGATACGCAGTATTTT.

This clonotype was counted between two and nine times. The chain carries TRBV2 and TRBJ2-1, with D perhaps given as TRBD1 or TRBD2 (6 bases each). The CDR3 sequence is 16 residues long. The V gene's germline CDR1 is SNHLY and CDR2 FYNNEI. Trimming cost V 3 bases and J 2 bases, with 14 bases left between them. CDR3 nucleotides: TGTGCCAGCAGTGATGGGGGGCGGGTCACCTACAATGAGCAGTTCTTC. Its protein is CASSDGGRVTYNEQFF.

The sample holds many counts of this clonotype. The V gene is TRBV7-2, the J gene TRBJ2-3, with D perhaps TRBD1 (5 bases). Germline V gene sequence: CDR1 SGHTA, CDR2 FQGNSA. V dropped 1 base and J dropped 6 bases, with 8 bases sitting between them. The CDR3 spans 13 residues. This CDR3 is CASSLEGVDTQYF. As DNA, the CDR3 is TGTGCCAGCAGCTTAGAAGGGGTGGATACGCAGTATTTT.

This clonotype has at least ten counts. J is TRBJ2-1 and V is TRBV7-2; a possible D gene is TRBD2 (5 bases). There are 15 residues in the CDR3. The germline gives CDR1 SGHTA, CDR2 FQGNSA. V dropped 3 bases and J dropped 3 bases, with 12 bases sitting between them. In DNA form, the CDR3 reads TGTGCCAGCAGCTTTGACGGGGAGAGCTACAATGAGCAGTTCTTC. It is translated as CASSFDGESYNEQFF.

The sample holds many counts of this clonotype. This chain links TRBV10-3 with TRBJ2-3; D unclear. V was trimmed by 4 bases and J by 0 bases, leaving 8 bases between them. There are 14 residues in the CDR3. Germline-derived CDR1 and CDR2 are ENHRY and SYGVKD. The CDR3, as DNA: TGTGCCATCAGTGGGTTTCCTAGCACAGATACGCAGTATTTT. Protein: CAISGFPSTDTQYF.

There are many counts of this clonotype. The chain has TRBV5-1 and TRBJ2-1; 10 positions match TRBD1. Germline V lookup: CDR1 SGHRS, CDR2 YFSETQ. J was trimmed by 3 bases and V by 4 bases; bases with no gene match: 4. This CDR3 has 15 residues. The CDR3 DNA is TGCGCCAGCAGCCAGACAGGGGGCGACTACAATGAGCAGTTCTTC. Protein sequence: CASSQTGGDYNEQFF.

This clonotype was recorded at least ten times. The gene calls are TRBV10-3 and TRBJ1-5, with D unresolved. CDR3 length: 14 residues. V was trimmed by 0 bases and J by 6 bases, leaving 9 bases between them. Germline lookup yields CDR1 ENHRY and CDR2 SYGVKD. The CDR3: CAISESNGVQPQHF. CDR3 in DNA: TGTGCCATCAGTGAGTCTAACGGGGTTCAGCCCCAGCATTTT.

This clonotype was seen many times. The junction differs from germline at one of its ends, possibly a read error. This chain joins TRBV5-1 and TRBJ1-1; 7 positions match TRBD1. The germline V gene has CDR1 SGHRS and CDR2 YFSETQ. CDR3 length: 12 amino acids. Here the CDR3 reads CASKYEGAEAFF. CDR3 DNA: TGCGCCAGCAAATATGAGGGGGCTGAGGCTTTCTTT.

This clonotype was recorded many times. V is TRBV25-1 and J is TRBJ1-1, with D possibly TRBD1 on 6 matching bases. Trimming removed 3 bases from V and 0 bases from J, with 11 bases in between. This CDR3 has 15 residues. Germline lookup yields CDR1 MGHDK and CDR2 SYGVNS. Written as DNA, the CDR3 is TGTGCCAGCAGTGACCGACGGACAGTGAACACTGAAGCTTTCTTT. Translation gives CASSDRRTVNTEAFF.

At least ten counts were recorded for this clonotype. This chain connects TRBV2 to TRBJ2-5; 9 nucleotides line up with TRBD2. Germline values: CDR1 SNHLY, CDR2 FYNNEI. After removal of 5 bases from V and 5 bases from J, the junction contained 9 bases not matched to a gene. CDR3 length equals 15 residues. DNA for the CDR3: TGTGCCAGCAGTAGAAGAGCGGGGGGTGGTGAGACCCAGTACTTC. It specifies CASSRRAGGGETQYF.

Turning to this clonotype: This may be a read error: a much more frequent sequence differs by one nucleotide. The chain employs TRBV20-1 and TRBJ2-3; 9 bases are a match to TRBD2. Looked up from germline, CDR1 is DFQATT and CDR2 is SNEGSKA (reference sequence). This CDR3 is 17 amino acids long. In DNA form, the CDR3 reads TGCAGTGCAGCCCCCCTTCGCGGGGGGGTTAGCAAAGATACGCAGTATTTT. Amino acid sequence: CSAAPLRGGVSKDTQYF.